What follows is one TCR beta chain and its context. It lacks a known antigen. Base qualities were left out, and no much larger clone turns up one base away. Only healthy Caucasian donors were included. Using Miltenyi CD45RO+ enrichment and human naive T-cell isolation kits, memory (CD45RO+) and naive T cells were isolated from PBMC. Ends trimmed: V by 0 bases, J by 5 bases; bases unmatched to a gene: 0. The germline V gene specifies LGHNA as CDR1 and YNFKEQ as CDR2. There are 13 amino acids in the CDR3, from cysteine to phenylalanine inclusive. CDR3 DNA is the only sequence kept; it has 39 bases, read in frame from the first base. This sample is part of a study of identical twins (dated by TCRdb to the mid-2010s). General notes on the study: To test whether fetal clonotypes persist, the study used deep sequencing on TCR alpha and beta repertoires from monozygotic twins, unrelated adults of various ages, and cord blood. To rule out contamination, the twin experiments were replicated at different times with different library preparation protocols. Broader findings and caveats from the paper: Recombination models systematically underestimated out-of-frame TCR alpha sharing in monozygotic twins but agreed with sharing between unrelated individuals. Compared with coincidental sharing between unrelated individuals, out-of-frame TCR alpha sequences shared between twins had an excess of sequences with low generation probability. Abundant cord blood beta clonotypes carried fewer insertions; young adult naive repertoires showed a weaker similar trend, while memory repertoires showed none. Because the same donors could not be followed over many years, the conclusions depended on cross-sectional statistical analysis. Zero-insertion analyses could be partly confounded by invariant T cells such as MAIT and iNKT, though diverse VJ usage argued against such confounding for most clonotypes. In beta out-of-frame sequences, excess twin sharing was weaker, because having fewer shared sequences lowered the signal-to-noise ratio.

The method behind the library was 5' RACE. TCRdb names Illumina HiSeq 2000 as the instrument used. A universal primer binding site was added through template switching, and the final cDNA carried a unique molecular identifier so that TCR cDNA molecules could be counted accurately. First-strand cDNA for TCR alpha and beta chains was synthesized from specific primers in the conserved constant-segment region. To control for contamination, every cDNA library carried two barcodes: a SMART-Mk sample barcode plus Illumina barcodes. TruSeq adapter sequences along with Illumina sample barcodes were introduced in two successive PCR steps. The Illumina HiSeq platform was used with custom primers to sequence TCR alpha and beta cDNA libraries. As for how the authors treated the data: Raw reads were processed with MiGEC to extract unique molecular identifiers, and MiXCR was used to determine CDR3 positions. Recombination models were inferred per individual with the repgenHMM and IGoR tools using an EM algorithm. The analysis of shared clonotypes was done with the tcR package in R, with sharing normalized by the product of cloneset sizes. To study raw recombination free of thymic and clonal selection effects, out-of-frame nonproductive sequences were analyzed. The raw public data were reprocessed by TCRdb itself: fastp quality trimming at Q25, MiXCR clonotype calling, in-frame beta chains only. Identical CDR3 proteins give one entry, which carries the most common genes and DNA. The V and J calls and clone size come from TCRdb's table, not from the authors' own analysis. The sample table holds about 200,000 distinct CDR3 sequences, of which less than 9.5% were seen once. Over 4.5% of the sample is held by the ten biggest clonotypes.

The sequence was collected from a woman aged 18-35 years in good health. Rearrangement joined TRBV4-2 to TRBJ2-5, and TRBD2 matches 7 of the central bases. The sequencing input was memory (CD45RO+) T cells sorted from blood. According to the study, the label for this sample's cell subset or site signals: CD45RO+ enriched T cells. The CDR3 reads as follows: CASSQEAGETQYF. The nucleotide sequence reads TGTGCCAGCAGCCAAGAAGCGGGGGAGACCCAGTACTTC.